This entry concerns a single T cell receptor beta chain. Its antigen is not identified. The sample originates from a study of vaccination effects on CD4 cells after COVID-19. Clones were read by immunoSEQ multiplex PCR, and TCRdb kept only the in-frame ones, dropping some. The sample holds about 73,000 clones, about four fifths seen once. Before sequencing took place, the ViraFEST assay used viral peptide pools to expand antigen-specific CD4+ T cells. With about ten days of culture completed, CD4+ T cells were isolated. Nobody among the vaccine recipients had prior SARS-CoV-2 infection (nucleocapsid antibodies were negative). Replacing half the medium with IL-2 medium was done on days 3 and 7. Germline values: CDR1 SGDLS, CDR2 YYNGEE. Trimming removed 0 bases from V and 1 base from J, with 8 bases in between. The CDR3 runs to 15 residues.

Sequenced material: CD4+ T cells from PBMCs cultured with HCoV-NL63 spike peptides, taken before COVID-19 vaccination. This sequence originates from a human donor who received a COVID-19 vaccine. The chain couples TRBV9 to TRBJ1-5; D call uncertain. CDR3 region: CASSVGGSSNQPQHF. CDR3 in DNA: TGTGCCAGCAGCGTAGGGGGATCGAGCAATCAGCCCCAGCATTTT.